The 31 T cell receptor beta chains listed next were all sequenced from one sample in a study of blood T cell repertoires in COVID-19. Measured with immunoSEQ multiplex PCR; TCRdb has only the in-frame clones, and not every one. Of some 200,000 clones listed, around 81% are singletons. What was sequenced was peripheral blood. These receptors were taken from a woman in her twenties or thirties who had recovered from COVID-19.

This clone occurred once. V and J are TRBV29-1 and TRBJ2-5; 7 bases fit TRBD2. Germline V gene data show CDR1 as SQVTM and CDR2 as ANQGSEA. Unmatched junction bases numbered 15, after V lost 7 bases and J lost 7 bases. The CDR3 has 14 amino acids. CDR3: CSGGPSGNRGTQYF. Written as DNA, the CDR3 is TGCAGCGGGGGACCGAGCGGGAATAGGGGGACCCAGTACTTC. Full variable domain (outside the CDR3, taken from reference TRBV29-1 and TRBJ2-5): SAVISQKPSRDICQRGTSLTIQCQVDSQVTMMFWYRQQPGQSLTLIATANQGSEATYESGFVIDKFPISRPNLTFSTLTVSNMSPEDSSIYLCSGGPSGNRGTQYFGPGTRLLVL.

J is TRBJ1-1 and V is TRBV25-1; D uncertain. This CDR3 spans 13 amino acids. The germline V and J ends were trimmed by 7 bases and 3 bases, with 12 bases remaining between them. CDR1 MGHDK and CDR2 SYGVNS come from the germline V gene. CDR3 loop: CASTPLGDTEAFF. In DNA form, the CDR3 reads TGTGCCAGCACCCCTCTCGGGGACACTGAAGCTTTCTTT.

The chain combines TRBV30 with TRBJ2-2; D gene unclear. V shed 8 bases and J shed 1 base, with 14 bases lying between them. The length of the CDR3 is 14 residues. CDR1 is GTSNPN, CDR2 SVGIG, per germline (reference sequence). The CDR3 nucleotides are TGTGCCGGTCGGCGGCCAGTGAACACCGGGGAGCTGTTTTTT. Amino acids: CAGRRPVNTGELFF.

The chain links TRBV11-2 to TRBJ2-1; 13 nucleotides match TRBD2. The CDR3 runs 18 residues. The V gene's germline CDR1 is SGHAT and CDR2 FQNNGV. The junction had 15 bases not matched to a gene; V was cut back by 5 bases and J by 8 bases. CDR3 in amino acids: CASSPTSGRAPLVDEQFF. The CDR3 bases are TGTGCCAGCAGCCCAACTAGCGGGAGGGCCCCATTGGTGGATGAGCAGTTCTTC.

This chain links TRBV10-2 with TRBJ2-7; the D gene is possibly TRBD2 (5 bases). Germline V lookup: CDR1 WSHSY, CDR2 SAAADI. This CDR3 has 16 residues. Trimming left V 7 bases short and J 1 base short, with 20 bases between. The CDR3 region is CASMSNRTWRSYEQYF. The CDR3 DNA follows: TGCGCCAGCATGTCGAATCGGACTTGGCGTTCCTACGAGCAGTACTTC.

The sample holds many counts of this clone. This sequence joins TRBV30 and TRBJ2-7; D is possibly TRBD2 (5 bases). This CDR3 is built from 12 residues. Germline V gene lookup returns CDR1 GTSNPN and CDR2 SVGIG (reference sequence). The V gene lost 2 bases and the J gene lost 3 bases, with 8 bases spanning the gap. The CDR3 sequence: CAWSSGGYEQYF. In nucleotides, the CDR3 is TGTGCCTGGAGTAGCGGCGGCTACGAGCAGTACTTC.

The rearrangement links TRBV5-3 to TRBJ2-7; D remains unclear. TRBV5-3 is noted as an ORF with a role that remains uncertain. The CDR3 is 14 amino acids. Trimming stripped 1 base from V and 0 bases from J, with 8 bases between. CDR3 DNA sequence: TGTGCCAGAAGCTTGTGGCACAGCTCCTACGAGCAGTACTTC. Translation gives CARSLWHSSYEQYF.

This chain links TRBV5-4 with TRBJ1-3; D may be TRBD1 (6 bases). The germline CDR1 and CDR2 sequences are SGHNT and YYREEE (reference sequence). The V gene lost 2 bases and the J gene lost 0 bases, with 6 bases spanning the gap. The CDR3 is made up of 14 amino acids. The CDR3 bases are TGTGCCAGCAGCTTACAGGGCTCTGGAAACACCATATATTTT. Protein sequence: CASSLQGSGNTIYF.

The gene calls are TRBV6-5 and TRBJ2-4; possible D gene TRBD2, 6 bases. The V end lost 4 bases, the J end lost 1 base, and 11 bases lay between the germline ends. Germline CDR1 reads MNHEY; CDR2 reads SVGAGI. The CDR3 loop spans 15 amino acids. CDR3 bases: TGTGCCAGCAGTTCATACGGGGGTGCCAAAAACATTCAGTACTTC. The encoded protein is CASSSYGGAKNIQYF.

The chain joins TRBV5-6 to TRBJ1-2; 12 bases match TRBD1. CDR3 length: 14 residues. Losses at the gene ends were 3 bases for V and 7 bases for J; bases not matched to a gene: 4. CDR1 SGHDT and CDR2 YYEEEE come from the germline V gene. The CDR3 nucleotides are TGTGCCAGCAGCTGGGGACAGGGGGCGAGTGGCTACACCTTC. Translation gives CASSWGQGASGYTF.

The genes are TRBV27 and TRBJ2-2, with no clear D. The CDR3 totals 15 residues. Deletions cut 4 bases from V and 2 bases from J, with 11 bases between. Germline V gene sequence: CDR1 MNHEY, CDR2 SMNVEV (reference sequence). The CDR3 sequence: CASSSLPTNTGELFF. The CDR3 DNA is TGTGCCAGCAGTTCCCTCCCCACAAACACCGGGGAGCTGTTTTTT.

The V call is TRBV21-1, the J call TRBJ1-1. TRBV21-1 is given as a pseudogene. This CDR3 spans 15 amino acids. The DNA of the CDR3 is TGTGCCAGCTTACTTCAGGGACTTCTGAACACTGAAGCTTTCTTT. As protein: CASLLQGLLNTEAFF.

This sequence joins TRBV6-1 and TRBJ2-7, with a tentative D call TRBD2 (7 bases). The CDR3 extends over 14 amino acids. V was clipped by 2 bases and J by 11 bases, with 19 bases between them. The germline gives CDR1 MNHNS, CDR2 SASEGT. The DNA of the CDR3 is TGTGCCAGCAGTGAAAGGGGGGGGGTCCATGAGGAGTACTTC. Residues: CASSERGGVHEEYF.

The CDR3 sequence is CASSPMSPGGVGEKLFF. The CDR3 bases are TGTGCCAGCAGTCCCATGAGTCCAGGGGGCGTAGGTGAAAAACTGTTTTTT. This chain joins TRBV6-6 and TRBJ1-4; 8 positions agree with TRBD1. After removal of 5 bases from V and 7 bases from J, the junction contained 15 bases not matched to a gene. Germline CDR1 reads MNHNY; CDR2 reads SVGAGI (reference sequence). This CDR3 spans 17 amino acids.

This clone has at least ten counts. V is TRBV5-6 and J is TRBJ2-2; D might be TRBD2 (6 bases). CDR1 is SGHDT, CDR2 YYEEEE, per germline. V was pared by 3 bases and J by 5 bases, with 17 bases between. The CDR3 length is 16 residues. CDR3 sequence reads: CASSYGGSPPTGELFF. CDR3 nucleotides: TGTGCCAGCAGCTATGGGGGGAGCCCACCGACCGGGGAGCTGTTTTTT.

The rearrangement uses TRBV6-5 and TRBJ1-4, with TRBD1 as a possible D gene (6 bases). The CDR3 runs to 16 residues. Looked up from germline, CDR1 is MNHEY and CDR2 is SVGAGI. Between the trimmed V and J ends, which lost 4 bases and 7 bases, there was a span of 19 bases. CDR3 sequence: CASSSLGGPGGEKLFF. The CDR3 DNA reads as TGTGCCAGCAGTTCCCTCGGGGGCCCGGGAGGTGAAAAACTGTTTTTT.

The gene calls are TRBV28 and TRBJ1-5; D possibly corresponds to TRBD1 (6 bases). This CDR3 contains 17 residues. The V gene lost 5 bases and the J gene lost 5 bases, with 22 bases spanning the gap. From germline, CDR1 is MDHEN and CDR2 SYDVKM. This chain's CDR3 is CASSPTGAGALYQPQHF. The CDR3, as DNA: TGTGCCAGCAGTCCCACAGGAGCAGGGGCCCTCTATCAGCCCCAGCATTTT.

The rearrangement uses TRBV5-1 and TRBJ1-3; 8 positions agree with TRBD1. The V segment lost 4 bases and the J segment 3 bases; nucleotides outside the gene matches: 6. This CDR3 comprises 15 residues. Germline-derived CDR1 and CDR2 are SGHRS and YFSETQ. The CDR3 loop reads CASSQATGDGNTIYF. In nucleotides, the CDR3 is TGCGCCAGCAGCCAGGCGACAGGGGATGGAAACACCATATATTTT.

The chain links TRBV29-1 to TRBJ1-6; TRBD1 agrees at 9 bases. CDR1 is SQVTM and CDR2 is ANQGSEA in the germline V gene. CDR3 length: 14 residues. V lost 3 bases, J lost 7 bases, and 4 bases stayed unmatched. DNA of the CDR3: TGCAGCGTTGATCTGACAGGGGGAAATTCACCCCTCCACTTT. Translating gives CSVDLTGGNSPLHF.

The chain couples TRBV11-2 to TRBJ2-7; tentative D call: TRBD1 (6 bases). CDR1 and CDR2 from the germline V gene are SGHAT and FQNNGV. The CDR3 has 15 residues. Trimming removed 1 base at V and 3 bases at J, with 13 bases between. The CDR3 DNA reads as TGTGCCAGCAGCTTAGGGGGACAAATCCACTACGAGCAGTACTTC. As protein: CASSLGGQIHYEQYF.

The chain carries TRBV30 and TRBJ2-3; unclear D gene. Trimming cost V 8 bases and J 5 bases, with 17 bases left between them. This CDR3 is built from 13 residues. Germline V gives CDR1 GTSNPN, CDR2 SVGIG (reference sequence). This chain's CDR3 is CAVVAEGIDTQYF. DNA for the CDR3: TGTGCCGTGGTGGCGGAAGGAATAGATACGCAGTATTTT.

The rearrangement links TRBV6-5 to TRBJ1-1, with D hard to call. The CDR3 has 15 residues. Germline V gene data show CDR1 as MNHEY and CDR2 as SVGAGI. The ends were cut back, 0 bases at V and 4 bases at J, with 12 bases in the middle. As DNA, the CDR3 is TGTGCCAGCAGTTACTCTCTAATAGAAGTCACTGAAGCTTTCTTT. It encodes CASSYSLIEVTEAFF.

Only one count was recorded for this clone. The chain joins TRBV5-1 to TRBJ1-4; tentative D call: TRBD1 (6 bases). The CDR3 is 15 amino acids. Trimming pared 1 base from V and 2 bases from J, leaving 9 bases between. CDR1 SGHRS and CDR2 YFSETQ come from the germline V gene. The CDR3, as DNA: TGCGCCAGCAGCTTGTGGGGGCCGACTAATGAAAAACTGTTTTTT. Encoded protein: CASSLWGPTNEKLFF.

CDR3 sequence reads: CASSQQVLAGSTDTQYF. CDR3 nucleotide sequence: TGTGCCAGCAGCCAACAAGTACTAGCGGGTAGCACAGATACGCAGTATTTT. The chain has TRBV4-2 and TRBJ2-3; 9 nucleotides align to TRBD2. V shed 2 bases and J 0 bases; nucleotides not matched to a gene: 6. The CDR3 runs to 17 residues. Germline CDR1 and CDR2: LGHNA and YNFKEQ.

This sequence joins TRBV5-4 and TRBJ1-2; no clear D. Trimming stripped 4 bases from V and 0 bases from J, with 13 bases between. The CDR3 runs 15 residues. The V gene's germline CDR1 is SGHNT and CDR2 YYREEE (reference sequence). The CDR3 nucleotides read TGTGCCAGCAGCCCCGGTGGAGGTTCTAACTATGGCTACACCTTC. This translates into CASSPGGGSNYGYTF.

The chain uses TRBV5-4 and TRBJ2-7; 7 bases line up with TRBD2. Per germline, CDR1 SGHNT and CDR2 YYREEE (reference sequence). The junction had 12 bases not matched to a gene; V was cut back by 5 bases and J by 7 bases. There are 14 residues in the CDR3. The CDR3 protein is CASRSRGGSEEQYF. The CDR3, as DNA: TGTGCCAGCAGATCCCGTGGCGGGAGTGAGGAGCAGTACTTC. Combining the CDR3 with reference TRBV5-4 and TRBJ2-7 gives the whole variable domain ETGVTQSPTHLIKTRGQQVTLRCSSQSGHNTVSWYQQALGQGPQFIFQYYREEENGRGNFPPRFSGLQFPNYSSELNVNALELDDSALYLCASRSRGGSEEQYFGPGTRLTVT.

The gene calls are TRBV27 and TRBJ2-5; 7 nucleotides line up with TRBD2. Unmatched junction bases numbered 12, after V lost 10 bases and J lost 4 bases. This CDR3 contains 14 residues. Germline V gene sequence: CDR1 MNHEY, CDR2 SMNVEV (reference sequence). CDR3 in amino acids: CATIEAGSGETQYF. The CDR3 DNA is TGTGCCACCATCGAAGCGGGATCGGGAGAGACCCAGTACTTC.

This rearrangement joins TRBV6-5 to TRBJ2-6, with 7 nucleotides matching TRBD2. CDR1 MNHEY and CDR2 SVGAGI come from the germline V gene. CDR3 length equals 16 residues. Losses at the gene ends were 0 bases for V and 3 bases for J; bases not matched to a gene: 2. The CDR3 DNA reads as TGTGCCAGCAGTTACTCGGGAGGGCTTGGGGCCAACGTCCTGACTTTC. Encoded protein: CASSYSGGLGANVLTF.

The chain couples TRBV5-6 to TRBJ2-3; tentatively, D is TRBD1 (5 bases). Trimming left V 2 bases short and J 0 bases short, with 13 bases between. Germline CDR1 is SGHDT and CDR2 is YYEEEE. The CDR3 totals 16 residues. The CDR3 bases are TGTGCCAGCAGCTTCCTCCAGGGCGCTAGCACAGATACGCAGTATTTT. This encodes CASSFLQGASTDTQYF.

The chain links TRBV30 to TRBJ2-2, with 12 bases lining up with TRBD2. Germline trimming cut 8 bases from V and 7 bases from J; bases unmatched to any gene: 8. Germline CDR1 and CDR2: GTSNPN and SVGIG (reference sequence). The CDR3 totals 14 residues. CDR3 region: CARASGRAFGELFF. In DNA, the CDR3 is TGTGCCCGGGCTAGCGGGAGGGCCTTCGGGGAGCTGTTTTTT. Combining the CDR3 with reference TRBV30 and TRBJ2-2 gives the whole variable domain SQTIHQWPATLVQPVGSPLSLECTVEGTSNPNLYWYRQAAGRGLQLLFYSVGIGQISSEVPQNLSASRPQDRQFILSSKKLLLSDSGFYLCARASGRAFGELFFGEGSRLTVL.

The CDR3 DNA is TGTGCCAGCAGTGACCACGGGTTCTCCTACGAGCAGTACTTC. Its protein product is CASSDHGFSYEQYF. The chain joins TRBV6-1 to TRBJ2-7, with D hard to call. The V end lost 3 bases, the J end lost 0 bases, and 9 bases lay between the germline ends. The germline V gene has CDR1 MNHNS and CDR2 SASEGT. CDR3 length: 14 residues.